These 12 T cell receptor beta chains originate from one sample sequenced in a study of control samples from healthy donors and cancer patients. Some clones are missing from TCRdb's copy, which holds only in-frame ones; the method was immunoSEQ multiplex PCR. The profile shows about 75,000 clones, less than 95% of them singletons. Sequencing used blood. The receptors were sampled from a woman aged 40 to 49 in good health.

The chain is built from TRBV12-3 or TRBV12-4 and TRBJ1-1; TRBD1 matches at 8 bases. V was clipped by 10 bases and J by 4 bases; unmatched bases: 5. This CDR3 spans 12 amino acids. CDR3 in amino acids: CAIKTGVTEAFF. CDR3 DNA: TGTGCCATCAAGACAGGGGTCACTGAAGCTTTCTTT.

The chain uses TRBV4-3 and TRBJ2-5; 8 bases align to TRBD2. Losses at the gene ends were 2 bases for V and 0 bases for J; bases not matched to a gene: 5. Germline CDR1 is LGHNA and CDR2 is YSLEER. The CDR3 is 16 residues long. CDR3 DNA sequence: TGCGCCAGCAGCCAATCCCCGGGGGGGCACCAAGAGACCCAGTACTTC. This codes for CASSQSPGGHQETQYF.

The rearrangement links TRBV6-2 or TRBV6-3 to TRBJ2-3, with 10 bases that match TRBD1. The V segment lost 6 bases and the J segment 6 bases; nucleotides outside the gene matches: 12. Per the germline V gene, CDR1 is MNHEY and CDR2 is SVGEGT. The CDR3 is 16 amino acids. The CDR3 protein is CASSIRQGAKMDTQYF. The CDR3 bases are TGTGCCAGCAGCATCAGACAGGGGGCGAAGATGGATACGCAGTATTTT.

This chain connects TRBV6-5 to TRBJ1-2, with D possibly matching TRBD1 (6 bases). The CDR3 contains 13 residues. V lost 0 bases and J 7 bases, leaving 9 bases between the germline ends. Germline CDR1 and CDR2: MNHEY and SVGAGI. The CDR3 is CASSYSTGSGYTF. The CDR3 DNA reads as TGTGCCAGCAGTTACTCCACAGGGTCTGGCTACACCTTC.

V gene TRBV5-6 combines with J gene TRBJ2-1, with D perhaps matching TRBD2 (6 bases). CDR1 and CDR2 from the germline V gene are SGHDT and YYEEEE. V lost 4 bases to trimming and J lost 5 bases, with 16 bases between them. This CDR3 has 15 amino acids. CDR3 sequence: CASSTRDFRDNEQFF. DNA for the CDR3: TGTGCCAGCAGCACACGGGACTTCCGAGACAATGAGCAGTTCTTC. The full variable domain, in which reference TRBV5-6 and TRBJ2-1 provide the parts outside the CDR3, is DAGVTQSPTHLIKTRGQQVTLRCSPKSGHDTVSWYQQALGQGPQFIFQYYEEEERQRGNFPDRFSGHQFPNYSSELNVNALLLGDSALYLCASSTRDFRDNEQFFGPGTRLTVL.

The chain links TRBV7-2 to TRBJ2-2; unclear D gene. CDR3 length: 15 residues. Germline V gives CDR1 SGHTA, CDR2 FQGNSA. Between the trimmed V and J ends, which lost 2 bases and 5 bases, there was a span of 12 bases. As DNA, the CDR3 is TGTGCCAGCAGCTTATCGATCGTCAGGACCGGGGAGCTGTTTTTT. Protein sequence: CASSLSIVRTGELFF.

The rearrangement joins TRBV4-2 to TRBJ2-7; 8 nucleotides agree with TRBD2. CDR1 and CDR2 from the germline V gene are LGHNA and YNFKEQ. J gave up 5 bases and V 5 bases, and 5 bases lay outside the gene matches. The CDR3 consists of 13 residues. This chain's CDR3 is CASSFSGNNEQYF. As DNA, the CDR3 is TGTGCCAGCAGCTTTAGCGGGAACAACGAGCAGTACTTC.

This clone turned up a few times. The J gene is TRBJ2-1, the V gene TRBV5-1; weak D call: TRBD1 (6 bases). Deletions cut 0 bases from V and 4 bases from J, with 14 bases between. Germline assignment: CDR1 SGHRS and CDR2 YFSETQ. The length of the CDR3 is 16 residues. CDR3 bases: TGCGCCAGCAGCTTGGACTTAGGGGGTTCATACAATGAGCAGTTCTTC. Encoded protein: CASSLDLGGSYNEQFF.

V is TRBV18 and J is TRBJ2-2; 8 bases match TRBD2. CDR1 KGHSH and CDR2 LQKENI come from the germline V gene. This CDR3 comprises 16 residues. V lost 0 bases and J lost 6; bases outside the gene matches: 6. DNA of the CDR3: TGTGCCAGCTCACCACCATCTAGCGGGTCCTCCGGGGAGCTGTTTTTT. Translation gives CASSPPSSGSSGELFF. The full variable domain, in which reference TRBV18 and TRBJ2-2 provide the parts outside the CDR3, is NAGVMQNPRHLVRRRGQEARLRCSPMKGHSHVYWYRQLPEEGLKFMVYLQKENIIDESGMPKERFSAEFPKEGPSILRIQQVVRGDSAAYFCASSPPSSGSSGELFFGEGSRLTVL.

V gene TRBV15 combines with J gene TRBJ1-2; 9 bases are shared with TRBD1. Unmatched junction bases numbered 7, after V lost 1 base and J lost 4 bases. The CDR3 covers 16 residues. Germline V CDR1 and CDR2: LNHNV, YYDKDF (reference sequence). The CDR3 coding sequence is TGTGCCACCAGCAGAGGCCCCATGACAGGGGGCTATGGCTACACCTTC. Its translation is CATSRGPMTGGYGYTF. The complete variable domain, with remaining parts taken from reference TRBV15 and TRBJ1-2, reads DAMVIQNPRYQVTQFGKPVTLSCSQTLNHNVMYWYQQKSSQAPKLLFHYYDKDFNNEADTPDNFQSRRPNTSFCFLDIRSPGLGDTAMYLCATSRGPMTGGYGYTFGSGTRLTVV.

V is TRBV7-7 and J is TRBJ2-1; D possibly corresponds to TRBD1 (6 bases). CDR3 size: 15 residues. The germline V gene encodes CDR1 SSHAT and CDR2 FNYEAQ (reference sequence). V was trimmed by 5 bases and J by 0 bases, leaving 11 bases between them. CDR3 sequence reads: CASSRDRSSYNEQFF. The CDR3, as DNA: TGTGCCAGCAGCCGCGACAGGAGCTCCTACAATGAGCAGTTCTTC.

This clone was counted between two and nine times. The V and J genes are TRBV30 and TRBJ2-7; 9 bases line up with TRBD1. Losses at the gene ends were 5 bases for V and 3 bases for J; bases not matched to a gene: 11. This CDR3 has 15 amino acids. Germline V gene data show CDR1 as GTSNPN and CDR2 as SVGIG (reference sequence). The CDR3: CAWGPTWDRDYEQYF. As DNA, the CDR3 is TGTGCCTGGGGCCCTACTTGGGACAGGGACTACGAGCAGTACTTC.